In this sample, the clone carrying this T cell receptor (beta chain) turned up many times. Its antigen remains unknown. These data come from a study of regulatory T cells in long-lasting Graves disease. Study as a whole: The study enrolled newly diagnosed Graves' patients on antithyroid drugs under 3 months. Study outcomes and limitations: When disease was persistent, TRBV28, TRBJ1-2 and TRBJ2-5 were the favored segments.

The sample's time point: newly diagnosed GD, antithyroid drugs for less than 3 months. Extracted PBMC RNA gave rise to the TCR library. With EDTA tubes as the receptacles, nine milliliters of peripheral blood were drawn. The CDR3 runs to 15 residues. Germline CDR1 and CDR2: MNHNS and SASEGT. Losses at the gene ends were 6 bases for V and 5 bases for J; bases not matched to a gene: 9. Researchers made TCR beta libraries by using iRepertoire HTBI primers and running Arm-PCR on CDR3 regions. Via MiXCR, TCRdb re-called the multiplex PCR reads, giving one row per CDR3 protein. The sample has around 250,000 distinct CDR3 sequences; 18% are singletons.

This TCR came from a female donor with Graves disease. Sequenced here: peripheral blood mononuclear cells (PBMCs), sampled at new diagnosis, from a patient treated with antithyroid drugs. The rearrangement joins TRBV6-1 to TRBJ2-5; TRBD1 aligns across 10 bases. CDR3 region: CASSQTGTGEETQYF. CDR3 coding DNA: TGTGCCAGCAGCCAAACCGGGACAGGGGAGGAGACCCAGTACTTC.